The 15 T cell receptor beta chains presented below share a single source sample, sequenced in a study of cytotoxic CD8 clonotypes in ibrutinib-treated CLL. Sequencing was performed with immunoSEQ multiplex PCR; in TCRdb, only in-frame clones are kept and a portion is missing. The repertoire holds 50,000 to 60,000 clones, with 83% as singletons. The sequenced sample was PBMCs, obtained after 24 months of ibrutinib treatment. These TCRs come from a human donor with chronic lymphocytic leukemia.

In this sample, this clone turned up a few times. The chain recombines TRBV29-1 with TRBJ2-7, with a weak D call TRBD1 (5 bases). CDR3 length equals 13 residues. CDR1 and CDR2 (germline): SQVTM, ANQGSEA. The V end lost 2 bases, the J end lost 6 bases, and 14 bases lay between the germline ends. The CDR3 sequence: CSVEFGAPGEQYF. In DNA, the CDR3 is TGCAGCGTTGAATTTGGGGCCCCCGGCGAGCAGTACTTC.

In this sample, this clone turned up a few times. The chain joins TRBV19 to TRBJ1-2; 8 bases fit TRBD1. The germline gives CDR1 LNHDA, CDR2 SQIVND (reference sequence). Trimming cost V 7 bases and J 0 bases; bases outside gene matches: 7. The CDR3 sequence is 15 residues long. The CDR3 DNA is TGTGCCAGTATCGCGGACAGGGAGTCTAACTATGGCTACACCTTC. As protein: CASIADRESNYGYTF.

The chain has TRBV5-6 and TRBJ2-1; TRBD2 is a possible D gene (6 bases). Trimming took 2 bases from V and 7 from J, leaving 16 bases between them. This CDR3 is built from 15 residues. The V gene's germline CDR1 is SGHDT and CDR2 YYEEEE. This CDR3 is CASSFGIAAGNEQFF. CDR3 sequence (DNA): TGTGCCAGCAGCTTTGGGATAGCGGCAGGAAATGAGCAGTTCTTC.

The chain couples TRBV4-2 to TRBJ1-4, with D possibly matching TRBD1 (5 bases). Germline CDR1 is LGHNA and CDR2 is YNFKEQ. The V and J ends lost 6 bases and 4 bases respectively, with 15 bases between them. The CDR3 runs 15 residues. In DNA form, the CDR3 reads TGTGCCAGCAGACCGAGGGACGGAAGTAATGAAAAACTGTTTTTT. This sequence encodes CASRPRDGSNEKLFF.

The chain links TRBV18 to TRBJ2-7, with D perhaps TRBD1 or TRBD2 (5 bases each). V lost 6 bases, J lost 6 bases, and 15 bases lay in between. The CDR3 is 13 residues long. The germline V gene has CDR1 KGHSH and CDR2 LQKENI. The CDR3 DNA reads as TGTGCCAGCTCGCCCTGGGACCCGTTCGAGCAGTACTTC. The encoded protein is CASSPWDPFEQYF.

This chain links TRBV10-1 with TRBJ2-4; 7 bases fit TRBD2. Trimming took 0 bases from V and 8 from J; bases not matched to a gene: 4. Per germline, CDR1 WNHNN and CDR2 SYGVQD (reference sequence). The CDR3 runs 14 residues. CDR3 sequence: CASSESGLDDIQYF. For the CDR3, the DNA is TGCGCCAGCAGTGAGTCCGGACTAGACGACATTCAGTACTTC.

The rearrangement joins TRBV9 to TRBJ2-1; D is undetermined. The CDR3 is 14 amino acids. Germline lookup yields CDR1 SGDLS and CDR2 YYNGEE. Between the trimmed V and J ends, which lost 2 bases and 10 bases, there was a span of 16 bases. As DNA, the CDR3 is TGTGCCAGCAGCGTCGCAACGAGTAGTACAGAGCAGTTCTTC. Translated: CASSVATSSTEQFF.

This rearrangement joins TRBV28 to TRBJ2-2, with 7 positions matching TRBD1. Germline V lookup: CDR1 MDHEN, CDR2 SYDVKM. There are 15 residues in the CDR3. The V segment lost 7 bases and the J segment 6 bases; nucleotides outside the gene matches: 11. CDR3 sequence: CASIPGQVGSGELFF. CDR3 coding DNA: TGTGCCAGCATCCCCGGACAGGTTGGGTCCGGGGAGCTGTTTTTT.

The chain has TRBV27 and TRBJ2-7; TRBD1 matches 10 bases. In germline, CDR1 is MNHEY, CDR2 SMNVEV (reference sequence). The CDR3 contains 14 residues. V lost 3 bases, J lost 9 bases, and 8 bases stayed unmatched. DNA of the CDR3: TGTGCCAGCAGTTTCCGGGACAGGGGAGGTTTGCAGTACTTC. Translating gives CASSFRDRGGLQYF.

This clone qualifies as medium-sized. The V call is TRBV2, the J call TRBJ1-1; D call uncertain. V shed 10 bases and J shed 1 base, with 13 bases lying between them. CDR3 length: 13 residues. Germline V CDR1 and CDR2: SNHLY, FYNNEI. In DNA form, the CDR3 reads TGTGCCACCTCGTGGCAGTCGAACACTGAAGCTTTCTTT. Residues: CATSWQSNTEAFF. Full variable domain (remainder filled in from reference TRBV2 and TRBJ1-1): EPEVTQTPSHQVTQMGQEVILRCVPISNHLYFYWYRQILGQKVEFLVSFYNNEISEKSEIFDDQFSVERPDGSNFTLKIRSTKLEDSAMYFCATSWQSNTEAFFGQGTRLTVV.

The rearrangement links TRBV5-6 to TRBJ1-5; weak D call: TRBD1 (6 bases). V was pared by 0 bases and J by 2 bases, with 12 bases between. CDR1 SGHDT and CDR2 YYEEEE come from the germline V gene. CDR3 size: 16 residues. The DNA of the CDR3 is TGTGCCAGCAGCTTGGCCAGGGGCGCGGGCAATCAGCCCCAGCATTTT. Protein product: CASSLARGAGNQPQHF.

The CDR3 loop reads CASSRGWGADNEKLFF. The CDR3 nucleotides are TGTGCCAGCAGCAGAGGATGGGGGGCTGATAATGAAAAACTGTTTTTT. The rearrangement links TRBV11-2 to TRBJ1-4; D is perhaps TRBD1 (6 bases). Germline V gene sequence: CDR1 SGHAT, CDR2 FQNNGV. The germline V and J ends were trimmed by 5 bases and 4 bases, with 17 bases remaining between them. This CDR3 contains 16 residues.

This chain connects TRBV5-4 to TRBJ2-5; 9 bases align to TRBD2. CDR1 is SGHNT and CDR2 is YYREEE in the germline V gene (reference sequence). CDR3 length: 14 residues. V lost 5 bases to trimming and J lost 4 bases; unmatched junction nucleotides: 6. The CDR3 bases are TGTGCCAGCAGTAAAAAACTAGCGGGAGAGACCCAGTACTTC. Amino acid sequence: CASSKKLAGETQYF.

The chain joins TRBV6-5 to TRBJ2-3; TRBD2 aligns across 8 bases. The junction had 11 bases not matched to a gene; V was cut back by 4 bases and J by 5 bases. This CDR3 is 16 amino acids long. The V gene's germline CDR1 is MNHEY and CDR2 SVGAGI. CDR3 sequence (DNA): TGTGCCAGCAGTTCCCCAAGCGGGAGTCGGGGAGATACGCAGTATTTT. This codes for CASSSPSGSRGDTQYF.

The CDR3 DNA is TGCGCCAGCAGCCAACTCAGGGGCAACGAGCAGTACTTC. Protein sequence: CASSQLRGNEQYF. The V and J genes are TRBV4-1 and TRBJ2-7; possibly TRBD1 for D (6 bases). CDR1 and CDR2 from the germline V gene are MGHRA and YSYEKL. V lost 2 bases and J 5 bases, leaving 10 bases between the germline ends. The CDR3 consists of 13 residues.